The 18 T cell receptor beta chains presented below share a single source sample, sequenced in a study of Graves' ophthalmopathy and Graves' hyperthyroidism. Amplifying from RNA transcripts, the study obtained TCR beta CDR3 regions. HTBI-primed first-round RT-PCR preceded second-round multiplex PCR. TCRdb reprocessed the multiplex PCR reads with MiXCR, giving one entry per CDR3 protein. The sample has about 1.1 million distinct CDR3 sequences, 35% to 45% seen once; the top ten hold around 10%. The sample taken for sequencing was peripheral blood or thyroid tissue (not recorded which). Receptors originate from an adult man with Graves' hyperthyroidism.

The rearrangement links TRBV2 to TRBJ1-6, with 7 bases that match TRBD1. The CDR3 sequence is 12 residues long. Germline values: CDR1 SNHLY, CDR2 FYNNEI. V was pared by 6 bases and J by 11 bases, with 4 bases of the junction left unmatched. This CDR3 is CASRQDRTPLHF. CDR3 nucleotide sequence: TGTGCCAGCAGGCAGGACAGGACACCCCTCCACTTT.

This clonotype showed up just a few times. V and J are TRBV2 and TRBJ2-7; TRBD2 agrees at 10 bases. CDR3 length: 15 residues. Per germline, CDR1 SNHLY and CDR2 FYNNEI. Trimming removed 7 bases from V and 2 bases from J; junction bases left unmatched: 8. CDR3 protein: CASTPRAGGPYEQYF. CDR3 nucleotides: TGTGCCAGCACCCCGCGAGCGGGAGGGCCCTACGAGCAGTACTTC.

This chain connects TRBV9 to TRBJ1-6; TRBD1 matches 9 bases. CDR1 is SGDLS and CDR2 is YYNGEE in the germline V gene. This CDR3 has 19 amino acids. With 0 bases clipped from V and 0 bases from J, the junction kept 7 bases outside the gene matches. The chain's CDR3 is CASSVGDRATSSYNSPLHF. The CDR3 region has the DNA TGTGCCAGCAGCGTAGGGGACAGGGCGACTAGCTCCTATAATTCACCCCTCCACTTT.

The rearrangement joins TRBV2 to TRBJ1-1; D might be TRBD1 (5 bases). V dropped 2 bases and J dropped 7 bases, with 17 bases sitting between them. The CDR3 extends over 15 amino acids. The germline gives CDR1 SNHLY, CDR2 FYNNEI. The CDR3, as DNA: TGTGCCAGCAGTGAACTGGGGCTCGGGACGGTTGAAGCTTTCTTT. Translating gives CASSELGLGTVEAFF.

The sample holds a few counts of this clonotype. CDR3 coding DNA: TGTGCCAGTAGTATAGATGGGTTCCAGCCCCAGCATTTT. Its protein is CASSIDGFQPQHF. V gene TRBV19 combines with J gene TRBJ1-5; D not resolved. The V gene lost 0 bases and the J gene lost 7 bases, with 7 bases spanning the gap. The CDR3 covers 13 residues. In germline, CDR1 is LNHDA, CDR2 SQIVND (reference sequence).

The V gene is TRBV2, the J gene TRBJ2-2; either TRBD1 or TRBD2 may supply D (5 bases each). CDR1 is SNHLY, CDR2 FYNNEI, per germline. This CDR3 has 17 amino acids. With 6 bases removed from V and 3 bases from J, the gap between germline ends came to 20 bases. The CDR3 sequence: CASSPIGARVDTGELFF. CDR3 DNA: TGTGCCAGCAGCCCCATCGGGGCCAGGGTAGACACCGGGGAGCTGTTTTTT.

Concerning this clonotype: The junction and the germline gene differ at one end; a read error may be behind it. CDR3 amino acids: CASKKVQRHLNEKLFF. The DNA for the CDR3 is TGTGCGAGTAAAAAGGTCCAAAGACACCTTAATGAAAAACTGTTTTTT. The chain recombines TRBV19 with TRBJ1-4; D is uncertain. In germline, CDR1 is LNHDA, CDR2 SQIVND (reference sequence). This CDR3 spans 16 amino acids.

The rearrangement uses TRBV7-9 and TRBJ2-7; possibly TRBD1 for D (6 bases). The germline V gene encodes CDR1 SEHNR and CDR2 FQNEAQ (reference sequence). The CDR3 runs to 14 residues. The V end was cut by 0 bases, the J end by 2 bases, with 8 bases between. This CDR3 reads CASSLAHRAYEQYF. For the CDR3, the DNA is TGTGCCAGCAGCTTAGCGCACAGGGCCTACGAGCAGTACTTC.

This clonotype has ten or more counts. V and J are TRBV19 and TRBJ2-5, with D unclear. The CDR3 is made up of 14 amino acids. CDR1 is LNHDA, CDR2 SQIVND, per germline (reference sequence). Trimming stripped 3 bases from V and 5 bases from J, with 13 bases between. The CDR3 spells CASSISPLAETQYF. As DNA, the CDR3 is TGTGCCAGTAGTATCTCTCCTCTGGCGGAGACCCAGTACTTC.

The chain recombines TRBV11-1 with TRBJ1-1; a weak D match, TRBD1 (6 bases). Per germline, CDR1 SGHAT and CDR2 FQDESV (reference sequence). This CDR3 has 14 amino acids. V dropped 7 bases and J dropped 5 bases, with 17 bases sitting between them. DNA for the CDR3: TGTGCCAGCAAGACGGGGGGCGGAGGGACTGAAGCTTTCTTT. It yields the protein CASKTGGGGTEAFF.

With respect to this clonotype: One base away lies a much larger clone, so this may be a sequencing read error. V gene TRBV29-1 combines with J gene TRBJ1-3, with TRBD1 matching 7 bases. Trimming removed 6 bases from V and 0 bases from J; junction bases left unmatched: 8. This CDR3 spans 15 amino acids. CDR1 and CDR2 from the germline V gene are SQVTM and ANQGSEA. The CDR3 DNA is TGCAGCGTGCGACGGGACAGCATCTCTGGAAACACCATATATTTT. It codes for CSVRRDSISGNTIYF.

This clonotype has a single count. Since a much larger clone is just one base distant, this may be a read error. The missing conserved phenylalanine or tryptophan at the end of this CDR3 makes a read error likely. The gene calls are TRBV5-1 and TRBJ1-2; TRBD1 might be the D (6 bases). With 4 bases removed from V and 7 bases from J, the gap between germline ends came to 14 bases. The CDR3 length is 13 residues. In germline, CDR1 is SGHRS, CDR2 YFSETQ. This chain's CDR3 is CASSQRPGAGYTL. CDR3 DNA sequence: TGCGCCAGCAGCCAACGGCCGGGGGCTGGCTACACCCTC.

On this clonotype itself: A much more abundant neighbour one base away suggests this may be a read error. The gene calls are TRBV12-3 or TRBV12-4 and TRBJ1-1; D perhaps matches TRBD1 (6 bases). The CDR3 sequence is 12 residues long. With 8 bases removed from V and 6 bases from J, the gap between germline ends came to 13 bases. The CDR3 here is CASRTGMAEAFF. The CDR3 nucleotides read TGTGCCAGCCGAACAGGGATGGCTGAAGCTTTCTTT.

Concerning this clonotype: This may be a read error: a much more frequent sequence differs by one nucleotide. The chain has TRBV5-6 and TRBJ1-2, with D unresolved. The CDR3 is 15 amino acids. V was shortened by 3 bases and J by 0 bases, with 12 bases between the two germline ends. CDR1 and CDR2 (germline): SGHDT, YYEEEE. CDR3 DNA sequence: TGTGCCAGCAGCTCGCCCGGGCCTACTAACTATGGCTACACCTTC. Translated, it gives CASSSPGPTNYGYTF.

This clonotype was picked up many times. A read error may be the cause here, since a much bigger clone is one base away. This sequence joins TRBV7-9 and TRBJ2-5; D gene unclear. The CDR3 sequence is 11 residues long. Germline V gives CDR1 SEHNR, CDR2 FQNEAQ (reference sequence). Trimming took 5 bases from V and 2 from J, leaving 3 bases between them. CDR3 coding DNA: TGTGCCAGCAGCATGCAAGAGACCCAGTACTTC. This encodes CASSMQETQYF.

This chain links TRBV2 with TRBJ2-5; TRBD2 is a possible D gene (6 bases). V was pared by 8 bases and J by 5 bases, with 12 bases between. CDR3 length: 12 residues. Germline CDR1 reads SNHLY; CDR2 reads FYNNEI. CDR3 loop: CASGGDWETQYF. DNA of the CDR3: TGTGCCAGCGGTGGGGACTGGGAGACCCAGTACTTC.

Here the CDR3 DNA reads TGTGCCAGCAATGATAGGGCCGGGACCTATGGCTACACCTTC. It codes for CASNDRAGTYGYTF. This chain joins TRBV28 and TRBJ1-2, with TRBD1 as a possible D gene (5 bases). This CDR3 has 14 residues. V lost 7 bases and J lost 4, with 16 bases in between. Germline V CDR1 and CDR2: MDHEN, SYDVKM.

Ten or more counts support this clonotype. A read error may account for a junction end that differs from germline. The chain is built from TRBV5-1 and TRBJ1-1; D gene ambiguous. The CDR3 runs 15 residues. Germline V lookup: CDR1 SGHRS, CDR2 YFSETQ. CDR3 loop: CASSFKDGLNAEAFF. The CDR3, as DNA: TGCGCCAGCAGCTTCAAAGATGGGTTGAACGCTGAAGCTTTCTTT. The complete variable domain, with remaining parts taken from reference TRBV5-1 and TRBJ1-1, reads KAGVTQTPRYLIKTRGQQVTLSCSPISGHRSVSWYQQTPGQGLQFLFEYFSETQRNKGNFPGRFSGRQFSNSRSEMNVSTLELGDSALYLCASSFKDGLNAEAFFGQGTRLTVV.